One sample yielded the 32 T cell receptor beta chains listed below, sequenced in a study of T cell changes during pregnancy in multiple sclerosis. Profiling relied on immunoSEQ multiplex PCR, and the TCRdb table lists in-frame clones only, not all of them. The table has some 37,000 clones, about 91% seen once. The sequenced sample was CD8+ T cells from peripheral blood mononuclear cells, obtained in the third trimester of pregnancy. The receptors stem from a female donor with multiple sclerosis, enrolled in a pregnancy study.

The chain carries TRBV7-8 and TRBJ2-3, with TRBD2 matching over 12 bases. The CDR3 is 18 amino acids. Germline V gene data show CDR1 as SGHVS and CDR2 as FQNEAQ. Trimming cost V 0 bases and J 3 bases; bases outside gene matches: 7. The DNA for the CDR3 is TGTGCCAGCAGCTTAGCCTTTCTAGCGGGAGGGCGAACAGATACGCAGTATTTT. Its translation is CASSLAFLAGGRTDTQYF.

V and J are TRBV10-1 and TRBJ2-1; TRBD2 matches at 11 bases. V gave up 6 bases and J gave up 5 bases; unmatched junction bases: 9. The germline CDR1 and CDR2 sequences are WNHNN and SYGVQD (reference sequence). CDR3 size: 16 residues. The CDR3 coding sequence is TGCGCCAGCAGACCGACTAGCGGGGCGGAAGACAATGAGCAGTTCTTC. Translated: CASRPTSGAEDNEQFF.

The gene calls are TRBV30 and TRBJ2-7; no firm D call. The germline V gene has CDR1 GTSNPN and CDR2 SVGIG (reference sequence). Trimming pared 1 base from V and 4 bases from J, leaving 14 bases between. CDR3 length: 14 residues. The CDR3 loop is CAWSGQVEDYEQYF. The CDR3 DNA is TGTGCCTGGAGTGGCCAGGTTGAAGATTACGAGCAGTACTTC.

The V gene is TRBV30, the J gene TRBJ2-7; D perhaps matches TRBD2 (6 bases). The CDR3 extends over 16 amino acids. V was clipped by 4 bases and J by 3 bases, with 22 bases between them. Germline lookup yields CDR1 GTSNPN and CDR2 SVGIG (reference sequence). The CDR3: CAWISYDSGTYYEQYF. CDR3 nucleotides: TGTGCCTGGATATCGTACGATAGCGGAACTTACTACGAGCAGTACTTC.

The gene calls are TRBV7-9 and TRBJ2-3; the match to TRBD1 covers 8 bases. Germline V CDR1 and CDR2: SEHNR, FQNEAQ (reference sequence). V lost 3 bases, J lost 4 bases, and 6 bases stayed unmatched. The CDR3 is made up of 15 amino acids. CDR3 nucleotides: TGTGCCAGCAGCTTTGTTGGACAGGGCCCAGATACGCAGTATTTT. Translating it yields CASSFVGQGPDTQYF.

The chain combines TRBV2 with TRBJ2-7; D is unclear. V dropped 5 bases and J dropped 6 bases, with 11 bases sitting between them. This CDR3 spans 12 amino acids. Germline CDR1 reads SNHLY; CDR2 reads FYNNEI. The CDR3 bases are TGTGCCAGCAGTCCCCAGTGGGCCGAGCAGTACTTC. Protein sequence: CASSPQWAEQYF.

Of note for this clone: Within the sample, other DNA sequences also encode this same CDR3. The chain uses TRBV27 and TRBJ1-6; TRBD1 matches 8 bases. With 2 bases clipped from V and 9 bases from J, the junction kept 6 bases outside the gene matches. This CDR3 has 15 residues. In germline, CDR1 is MNHEY, CDR2 SMNVEV (reference sequence). The CDR3 region has the DNA TGTGCCAGCAGTTTAACGACAGGGGTCTCTTCACCCCTCCACTTT. This codes for CASSLTTGVSSPLHF.

As to this clone: It may be a read error: a sequence one base away is much more abundant. The chain employs TRBV6-1 and TRBJ2-7; D unclear. In germline, CDR1 is MNHNS, CDR2 SASEGT. There are 12 residues in the CDR3. The germline V and J ends were trimmed by 6 bases and 0 bases, with 6 bases remaining between them. CDR3 nucleotides: TGTGCCAGCAGCTATAGCTCCTACGAGCAGTACTTC. Protein sequence: CASSYSSYEQYF.

The rearrangement uses TRBV28 and TRBJ1-2, with a possible D match to TRBD1 (6 bases). The V and J ends lost 5 bases and 4 bases respectively, with 20 bases between them. Germline lookup yields CDR1 MDHEN and CDR2 SYDVKM. The CDR3 is 16 residues long. CDR3 protein: CASSLVPNGGAYGYTF. As DNA, the CDR3 is TGTGCCAGCAGTCTAGTCCCAAATGGGGGGGCCTATGGCTACACCTTC.

The chain couples TRBV5-5 to TRBJ1-5; D is perhaps TRBD1 (5 bases). Germline V lookup: CDR1 SGHKS, CDR2 YYEKEE (reference sequence). This CDR3 spans 14 amino acids. V lost 2 bases and J lost 5, with 11 bases in between. In DNA form, the CDR3 reads TGTGCCAGCAGCTTACGCAGGGAGGATCAGCCCCAGCATTTT. It translates to CASSLRREDQPQHF.

This chain links TRBV6-1 with TRBJ2-3; unclear D gene. The CDR3 has 13 amino acids. Germline values: CDR1 MNHNS, CDR2 SASEGT. V lost 7 bases to trimming and J lost 3 bases, with 11 bases between them. CDR3: CASTSSETDTQYF. CDR3 DNA: TGTGCCAGCACGAGTTCCGAGACAGATACGCAGTATTTT.

The chain joins TRBV19 to TRBJ1-2, with D perhaps matching TRBD1 (5 bases). Germline lookup yields CDR1 LNHDA and CDR2 SQIVND (reference sequence). This CDR3 has 13 amino acids. Trimming took off 6 bases at V and 8 bases at J, with 16 bases between the two ends. CDR3 loop: CASSPKGLRGYTF. The CDR3 DNA reads TGTGCCAGTAGCCCGAAGGGGCTGAGGGGCTACACCTTC.

The chain couples TRBV5-6 to TRBJ2-7; no reliable D call. CDR3 length: 13 residues. Germline V lookup: CDR1 SGHDT, CDR2 YYEEEE. Trimming removed 2 bases at V and 0 bases at J, with 6 bases between. Here the CDR3 reads CASSFLNSYEQYF. The CDR3 coding sequence is TGTGCCAGCAGCTTTCTAAACTCCTACGAGCAGTACTTC.

This clone came up a few times. The chain recombines TRBV7-6 with TRBJ2-7, with a weak D call TRBD2 (5 bases). Trimming took off 7 bases at V and 2 bases at J, with 18 bases between the two ends. The germline CDR1 and CDR2 sequences are SGHVS and FNYEAQ. The CDR3 extends over 15 amino acids. CDR3 DNA sequence: TGTGCCAGCACCTTGGATCCGGACTCGGCCTACGAGCAGTACTTC. Translating gives CASTLDPDSAYEQYF.

This chain links TRBV6-4 with TRBJ2-1, with 9 bases identical to TRBD2. V gave up 0 bases and J gave up 12 bases; unmatched junction bases: 9. CDR1 MRHNA and CDR2 SNTAGT come from the germline V gene. The CDR3 is 15 amino acids. The CDR3 region has the DNA TGTGCCAGCAGTGACTCGTTAGGTAGCGGGAGCTCGCAGTTCTTC. Translating it yields CASSDSLGSGSSQFF.

The CDR3 nucleotides read TGTGCCAGCAGCAAACGGAGAGGGCAGAGAACTGAAGCTTTCTTT. This encodes CASSKRRGQRTEAFF. This chain joins TRBV21-1 and TRBJ1-1. TRBV21-1 is classified as a pseudogene. The CDR3 sequence is 15 residues long.

The chain has TRBV15 and TRBJ1-1; D may be TRBD1 (5 bases). Trimming took 0 bases from V and 1 from J, leaving 9 bases between them. CDR1 is LNHNV and CDR2 is YYDKDF in the germline V gene (reference sequence). The CDR3 totals 15 residues. Here the CDR3 reads CATSRDRGGNTEAFF. The DNA of the CDR3 is TGTGCCACCAGCAGAGATCGGGGGGGGAACACTGAAGCTTTCTTT.

V usage is TRBV13 and J usage is TRBJ1-1; 7 bases map to TRBD1. Trimming took 3 bases from V and 5 from J; bases not matched to a gene: 3. The CDR3 runs to 13 residues. Germline CDR1 is PRHDT and CDR2 is FYEKMQ (reference sequence). CDR3 bases: TGTGCCAGCAGCTTCCCAGGGGGAACTGAAGCTTTCTTT. Translation gives CASSFPGGTEAFF.

This clone was detected once. This chain connects TRBV27 to TRBJ2-3; 7 bases align to TRBD1. This CDR3 comprises 15 residues. V dropped 3 bases and J dropped 3; count of bases not matched to a gene: 6. Germline V gene data show CDR1 as MNHEY and CDR2 as SMNVEV (reference sequence). The chain's CDR3 is CASSFDRVGTDTQYF. The CDR3 coding sequence is TGTGCCAGCAGTTTCGACAGGGTAGGGACAGATACGCAGTATTTT.

The chain recombines TRBV4-2 with TRBJ1-5, with 10 bases fitting TRBD1. Germline CDR1 is LGHNA and CDR2 is YNFKEQ. V lost 0 bases, J lost 2 bases, and 4 bases stayed unmatched. This CDR3 spans 17 amino acids. CDR3 sequence: CASSQDPGTGGNQPQHF. The CDR3 DNA reads as TGTGCCAGCAGCCAAGACCCCGGGACAGGGGGCAATCAGCCCCAGCATTTT.

The gene calls are TRBV14 and TRBJ1-2, with D perhaps matching TRBD1 (5 bases). CDR3 size: 15 residues. Per the germline V gene, CDR1 is SGHDN and CDR2 is FVKESK. Trimming took off 3 bases at V and 3 bases at J, with 14 bases between the two ends. CDR3: CASSQVTRVDYGYTF. The CDR3 DNA follows: TGTGCCAGCAGCCAGGTTACCAGGGTGGACTATGGCTACACCTTC.

J is TRBJ2-7 and V is TRBV12-5, with D maybe TRBD2 (6 bases). Germline V gene lookup returns CDR1 LGHNT and CDR2 FRNRAP. The CDR3 totals 14 residues. V was cut by 8 bases and J by 2 bases, with 16 bases left in between. CDR3 DNA sequence: TGTGCTAGTTGCGCGGGGTCCTCCCCCTACGAGCAGTACTTC. It encodes CASCAGSSPYEQYF.

This sequence joins TRBV12-5 and TRBJ2-1; the D gene is possibly TRBD1 (6 bases). V lost 3 bases and J lost 9, with 15 bases in between. The CDR3 runs 14 residues. Germline assignment: CDR1 LGHNT and CDR2 FRNRAP. In DNA, the CDR3 is TGTGCTAGTGGTTTTGAGACAGGTACGCCTGAGCAGTTCTTC. Translation: CASGFETGTPEQFF.

V is TRBV7-6 and J is TRBJ2-1; 10 bases map to TRBD2. The CDR3 contains 14 residues. V shed 5 bases and J 7 bases; nucleotides not matched to a gene: 5. Germline V gene lookup returns CDR1 SGHVS and CDR2 FNYEAQ. The CDR3 bases are TGTGCCAGCAGCAACTCGACTAGCGGGAATGAGCAGTTCTTC. This translates into CASSNSTSGNEQFF.

The rearrangement joins TRBV7-9 to TRBJ1-2, with D possibly matching TRBD1 (5 bases). The germline V gene has CDR1 SEHNR and CDR2 FQNEAQ (reference sequence). V was clipped by 3 bases and J by 3 bases, with 17 bases between them. The CDR3 consists of 16 residues. The CDR3 DNA is TGTGCCAGCAGCTTGGGGGGTCCTCAGCGGGACTATGGCTACACCTTC. Translating it yields CASSLGGPQRDYGYTF.

The chain couples TRBV4-1 to TRBJ2-7; TRBD2 matches 7 bases. With V trimmed by 0 bases and J by 0 bases, 5 bases remained unmatched. CDR3 length: 16 residues. Germline V gene data show CDR1 as MGHRA and CDR2 as YSYEKL. The chain's CDR3 is CASSQEFGRTSYEQYF. In DNA form, the CDR3 reads TGCGCCAGCAGCCAAGAATTCGGGAGGACCTCCTACGAGCAGTACTTC.

The chain has TRBV30 and TRBJ1-5; D remains ambiguous. CDR1 and CDR2 from the germline V gene are GTSNPN and SVGIG (reference sequence). Trimming cost V 1 base and J 4 bases, with 8 bases left between them. The CDR3 spans 13 residues. CDR3 sequence (DNA): TGTGCCTGGAGTGGATCTGAGAATCAGCCCCAGCATTTT. Its translation: CAWSGSENQPQHF.

The rearrangement links TRBV6-1 to TRBJ2-7; 8 bases map to TRBD1. Germline CDR1 reads MNHNS; CDR2 reads SASEGT. The V gene end was trimmed by 4 bases and the J gene end by 2 bases; junction bases not matched to a gene: 4. The CDR3 loop spans 14 amino acids. CDR3 sequence: CASSVTGGAYEQYF. Here the CDR3 DNA reads TGTGCCAGCAGTGTTACAGGGGGAGCCTACGAGCAGTACTTC.

V usage is TRBV11-1 and J usage is TRBJ2-5; 9 bases fit TRBD1. The trim removed 5 bases at V and 5 bases at J, leaving 6 bases unmatched. The length of the CDR3 is 14 residues. CDR1 is SGHAT and CDR2 is FQDESV in the germline V gene (reference sequence). The CDR3 is CASSRGQGAETQYF. CDR3 DNA: TGTGCCAGCAGCAGGGGACAGGGAGCCGAGACCCAGTACTTC.

V is TRBV19 and J is TRBJ1-1; TRBD1 might be the D (6 bases). V lost 5 bases, J lost 4 bases, and 14 bases lay in between. The CDR3 consists of 14 residues. Per germline, CDR1 LNHDA and CDR2 SQIVND (reference sequence). The CDR3 coding sequence is TGTGCCAGTAGTGCAGTCTTGGGGGCCACTGAAGCTTTCTTT. Translating gives CASSAVLGATEAFF.

This clone has just one count. The chain combines TRBV7-3 with TRBJ1-2, with no clear D. Per germline, CDR1 SGHTA and CDR2 FQGTGA. There are 15 residues in the CDR3. V lost 5 bases, J lost 0 bases, and 13 bases lay in between. In DNA form, the CDR3 reads TGTGCCAGCAGCCCGGCGCCAGGCGCTAACTATGGCTACACCTTC. Protein sequence: CASSPAPGANYGYTF.

The sample holds one count of this clone. The V call is TRBV25-1, the J call TRBJ2-7, with 10 nucleotides matching TRBD1. CDR1 MGHDK and CDR2 SYGVNS come from the germline V gene. J lost 5 bases, V lost 4 bases, and 2 bases had no gene match. The CDR3 runs 13 residues. DNA for the CDR3: TGTGCCAGCAGTGGACAGGGGGCCAACGAGCAGTACTTC. This encodes CASSGQGANEQYF.